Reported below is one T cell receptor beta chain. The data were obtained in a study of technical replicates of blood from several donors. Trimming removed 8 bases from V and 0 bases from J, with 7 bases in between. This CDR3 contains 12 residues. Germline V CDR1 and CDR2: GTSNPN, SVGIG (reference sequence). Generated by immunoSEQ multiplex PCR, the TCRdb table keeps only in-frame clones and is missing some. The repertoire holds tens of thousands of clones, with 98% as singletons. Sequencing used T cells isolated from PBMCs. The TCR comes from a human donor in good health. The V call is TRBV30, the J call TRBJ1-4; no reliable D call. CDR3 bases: TGTGCCCGCGGTGCAACTAATGAAAAACTGTTTTTT. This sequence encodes CARGATNEKLFF.